This T cell receptor beta chain appears in the sequencing data of a study of a mutant IDH1 vaccine in newly diagnosed glioma. Study-wide background: The start of vaccination came 4-6 weeks after radiotherapy alone, or with temozolomide cycles.

On this clone: Antigen specificity is unknown.

The method was immunoSEQ multiplex PCR; TCRdb's version includes in-frame clones alone and lacks a portion of them. Of roughly 72,000 clones detected, 75% to 95% appear once; the ten largest clones hold 0.5% to 0.7%. This CDR3 contains 9 residues. CDR1 is LGHDT, CDR2 YNNKEL, per germline (reference sequence). V shed 10 bases and J shed 3 bases, with 4 bases lying between them. This sample's time point: week 5, during vaccination. A 20-mer mutant IDH1 peptide at 300 ug was injected subcutaneously with topical imiquimod. This rearrangement joins TRBV3-1 (or the pseudogene TRBV3-2) to TRBJ2-7; D not resolved. Specimen: PBMCs, collected from a glioma patient whose treatment included an IDH1 peptide vaccine. This receptor was taken from a woman between 50 and 59 years old with glioma. The CDR3 here is CATLYEQYF. The CDR3 nucleotides are TGTGCCACCCTCTACGAGCAGTACTTC.